This T cell receptor (beta chain) was identified in a study of CD8+CD57+ T cells in acquired aplastic anemia. Genomic DNA, serving as template, underwent TCR beta VDJ and CDR3 profiling. TCRdb fed the reads into MiXCR, producing one record per CDR3 protein. The sample has approximately 180,000 distinct CDR3 sequences; about 60% are singletons. Points from the study as a whole: A set of 25 to 30 CD8+ CDR3 sequences was shared between patients and controls, and these sequences appeared highly expressed in patients.

Patients who underwent sequencing had shown CD8+CD57+ cell expansion by flow cytometry. Each of the patients presented with severe acquired aplastic anemia. A remark on this clonotype: Its antigen is unidentified.

V lost 1 base, J lost 6 bases, and 15 bases lay in between. The CDR3 has 14 residues. Germline V gene sequence: CDR1 DFQATT, CDR2 SNEGSKA (reference sequence). The material sequenced was sorted CD4+, CD8+, or CD8+CD57+ T cells (not recorded which) from PBMCs. The gene calls are TRBV20-1 and TRBJ1-2, with a weak D call TRBD1 (5 bases). The receptor was derived from a human donor with aplastic anemia. The CDR3 sequence is CSARVAGRFDGYTF. The CDR3 bases are TGCAGTGCTAGAGTGGCAGGGAGGTTTGATGGCTACACCTTC.